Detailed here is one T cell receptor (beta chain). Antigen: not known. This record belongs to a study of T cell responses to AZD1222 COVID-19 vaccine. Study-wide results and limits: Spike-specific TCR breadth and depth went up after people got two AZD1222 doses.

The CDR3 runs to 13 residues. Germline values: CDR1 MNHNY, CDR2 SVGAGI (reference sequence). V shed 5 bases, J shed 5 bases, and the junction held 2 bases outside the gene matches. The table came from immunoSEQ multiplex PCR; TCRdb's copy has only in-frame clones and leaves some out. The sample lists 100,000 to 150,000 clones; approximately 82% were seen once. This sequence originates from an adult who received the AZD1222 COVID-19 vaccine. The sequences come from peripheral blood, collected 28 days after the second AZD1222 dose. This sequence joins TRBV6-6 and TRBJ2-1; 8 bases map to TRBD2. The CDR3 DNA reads TGTGCCAGCAGTGGGCGGGGGGACAATGAGCAGTTCTTC. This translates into CASSGRGDNEQFF.